Here is one TCR beta chain with its context. Its antigen remains unidentified. This specimen comes from a study of cytomegalovirus exposure and HLA in healthy donors. 13 Jbeta primers and 60 Vbeta primers were used for the PCR. Sequenced by immunoSEQ multiplex PCR; TCRdb stores in-frame clones only, minus some. In the table there are some 79,000 clones, 78% of which are singletons. Study results and caveats: Later on, analysis showed that most CMV-associated TCR beta chains appeared to be HLA-restricted.

Germline assignment: CDR1 SQVTM and CDR2 ANQGSEA. V was trimmed by 6 bases and J by 6 bases, leaving 17 bases between them. The CDR3 sequence is 14 residues long. The receptor was isolated from a male donor in good health and CMV-seropositive. Material: PBMCs. This chain joins TRBV29-1 and TRBJ1-4; possibly TRBD1 for D (5 bases). The CDR3 DNA is TGCAGCGTGGTACCGGGATGGGGGGATGAAAAACTGTTTTTT. It specifies CSVVPGWGDEKLFF.